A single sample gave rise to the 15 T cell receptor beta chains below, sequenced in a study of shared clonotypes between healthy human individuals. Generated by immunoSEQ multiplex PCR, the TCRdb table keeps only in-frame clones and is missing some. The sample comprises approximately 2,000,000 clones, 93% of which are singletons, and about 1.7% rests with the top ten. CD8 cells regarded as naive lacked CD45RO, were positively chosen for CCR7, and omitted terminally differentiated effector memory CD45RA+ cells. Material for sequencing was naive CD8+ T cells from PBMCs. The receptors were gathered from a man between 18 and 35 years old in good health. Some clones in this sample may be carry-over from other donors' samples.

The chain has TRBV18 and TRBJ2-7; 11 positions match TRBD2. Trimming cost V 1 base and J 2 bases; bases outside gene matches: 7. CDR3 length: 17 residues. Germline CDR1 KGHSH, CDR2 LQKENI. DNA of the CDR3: TGTGCCAGCTCACCACTTCAAACTAGCGGGAGAGCCTACGAGCAGTACTTC. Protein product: CASSPLQTSGRAYEQYF.

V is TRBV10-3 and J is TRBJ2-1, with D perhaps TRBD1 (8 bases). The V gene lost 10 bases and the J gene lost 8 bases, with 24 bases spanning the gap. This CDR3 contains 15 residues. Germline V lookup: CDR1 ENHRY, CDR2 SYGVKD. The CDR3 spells CATREGGTGDYEQFF. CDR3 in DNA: TGTGCCACCAGGGAGGGAGGGACAGGAGATTATGAGCAGTTCTTC.

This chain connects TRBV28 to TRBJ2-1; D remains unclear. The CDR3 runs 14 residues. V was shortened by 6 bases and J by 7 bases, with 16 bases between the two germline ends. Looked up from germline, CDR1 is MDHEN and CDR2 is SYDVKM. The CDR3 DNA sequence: TGTGCCAGCAGCGCCCTAGTTGCGGCTAATGAGCAGTTCTTC. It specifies CASSALVAANEQFF.

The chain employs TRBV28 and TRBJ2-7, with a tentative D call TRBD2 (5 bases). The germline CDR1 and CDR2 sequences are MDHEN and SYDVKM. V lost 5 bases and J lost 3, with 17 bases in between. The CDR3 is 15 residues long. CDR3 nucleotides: TGTGCCAGCAGTCTCCCCCGGGTAGCGAGCTACGAGCAGTACTTC. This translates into CASSLPRVASYEQYF.

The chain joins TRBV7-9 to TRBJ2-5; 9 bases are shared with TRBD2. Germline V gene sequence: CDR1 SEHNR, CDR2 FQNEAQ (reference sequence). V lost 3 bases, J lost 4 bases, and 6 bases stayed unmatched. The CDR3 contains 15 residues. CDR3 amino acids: CASSFRGRAGETQYF. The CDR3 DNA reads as TGTGCCAGCAGCTTTCGCGGGAGGGCCGGAGAGACCCAGTACTTC.

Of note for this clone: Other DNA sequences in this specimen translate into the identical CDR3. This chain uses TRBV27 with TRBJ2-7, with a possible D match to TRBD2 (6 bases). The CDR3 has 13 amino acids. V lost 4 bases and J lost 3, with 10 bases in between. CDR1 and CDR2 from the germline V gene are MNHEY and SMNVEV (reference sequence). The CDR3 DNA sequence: TGTGCCAGCAGTTGGGGACTCAGCTACGAGCAGTACTTC. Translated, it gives CASSWGLSYEQYF.

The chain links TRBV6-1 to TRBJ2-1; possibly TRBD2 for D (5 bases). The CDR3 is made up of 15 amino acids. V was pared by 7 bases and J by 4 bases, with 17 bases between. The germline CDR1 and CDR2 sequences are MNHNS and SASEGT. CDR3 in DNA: TGTGCCAGCAATCCAATCGGTAGCGCTTACAATGAGCAGTTCTTC. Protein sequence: CASNPIGSAYNEQFF.

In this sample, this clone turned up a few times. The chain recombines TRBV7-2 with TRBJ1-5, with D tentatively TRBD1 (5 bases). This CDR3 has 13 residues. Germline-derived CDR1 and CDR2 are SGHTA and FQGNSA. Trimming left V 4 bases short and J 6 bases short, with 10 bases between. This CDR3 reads CASSSDMFQPQHF. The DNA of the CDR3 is TGTGCCAGCAGCTCGGACATGTTTCAGCCCCAGCATTTT.

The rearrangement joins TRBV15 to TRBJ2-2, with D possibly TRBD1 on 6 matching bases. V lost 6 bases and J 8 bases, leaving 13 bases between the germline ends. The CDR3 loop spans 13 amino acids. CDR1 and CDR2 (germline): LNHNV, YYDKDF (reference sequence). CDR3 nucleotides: TGTGCCACCAGGGGACACGGAAGTGGGGAGCTGTTTTTT. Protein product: CATRGHGSGELFF.

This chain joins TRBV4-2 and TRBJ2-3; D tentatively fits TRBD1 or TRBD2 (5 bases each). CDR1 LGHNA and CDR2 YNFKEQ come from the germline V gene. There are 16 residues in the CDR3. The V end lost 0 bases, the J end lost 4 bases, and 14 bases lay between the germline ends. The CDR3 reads CASSQDDGGAPDTQYF. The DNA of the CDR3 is TGTGCCAGCAGCCAAGATGATGGGGGAGCCCCAGATACGCAGTATTTT.

The CDR3 sequence: CASSVVATGSYYEQYF. CDR3 in DNA: TGTGCCAGCAGCGTAGTCGCGACAGGGAGTTACTACGAGCAGTACTTC. J is TRBJ2-7 and V is TRBV9; TRBD1 aligns across 7 bases. Losses at the gene ends were 0 bases for V and 3 bases for J; bases not matched to a gene: 9. CDR3 length equals 16 residues. Germline loops: CDR1 SGDLS, CDR2 YYNGEE.

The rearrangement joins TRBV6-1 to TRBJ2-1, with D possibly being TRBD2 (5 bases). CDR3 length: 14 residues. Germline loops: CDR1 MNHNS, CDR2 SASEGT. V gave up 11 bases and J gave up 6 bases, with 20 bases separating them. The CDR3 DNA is TGTGCCTTCATGAGGGCTGAAACTGGCAATGAGCAGTTCTTC. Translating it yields CAFMRAETGNEQFF.

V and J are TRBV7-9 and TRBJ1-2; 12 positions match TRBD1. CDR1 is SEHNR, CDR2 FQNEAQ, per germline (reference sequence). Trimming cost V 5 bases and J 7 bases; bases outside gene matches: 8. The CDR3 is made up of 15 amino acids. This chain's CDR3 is CASSAWDRGLGGYTF. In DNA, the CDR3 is TGTGCCAGCAGCGCCTGGGACAGGGGGCTCGGTGGCTACACCTTC.

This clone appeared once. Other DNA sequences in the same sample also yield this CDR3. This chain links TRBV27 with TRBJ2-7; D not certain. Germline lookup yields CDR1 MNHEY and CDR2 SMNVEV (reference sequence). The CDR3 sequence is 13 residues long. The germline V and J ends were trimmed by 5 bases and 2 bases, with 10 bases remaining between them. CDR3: CASSASRTYEQYF. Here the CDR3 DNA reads TGTGCCAGCAGTGCCTCCAGAACCTACGAGCAGTACTTC.

CDR3 residues: CASSYSSGLGGDTQYF. The CDR3 bases are TGTGCCAGCAGTTACTCGTCGGGACTCGGAGGAGATACGCAGTATTTT. The V gene is TRBV6-5, the J gene TRBJ2-3, with D possibly matching TRBD2 (6 bases). The V and J ends lost 0 bases and 5 bases respectively, with 15 bases between them. The CDR3 consists of 16 residues. The germline gives CDR1 MNHEY, CDR2 SVGAGI.